This TCR beta chain appears in the sequencing data of a study of spatial heterogeneity in lung cancer. Study-wide context: Sequences of the beta chain were consistently detected in greater numbers than alpha-chain sequences. Each distinct TCR and UMI combination averaged more than ten appearances in raw reads.

The time point is: sample taken at primary tumor resection. Whole RNA obtained from tumor, nontumor lung or frozen PBMC underwent sequencing without sorting. Only a few counts were recorded for this clonotype. Carried by each TCR cDNA molecule was a unique molecular identifier. TCRdb redid the calling of the 5' RACE reads with MiXCR, one entry per CDR3 protein. This table has some 100,000 distinct CDR3 sequences, around 12% appearing once. This CDR3 is 15 amino acids long. With V trimmed by 2 bases and J by 7 bases, 10 bases remained unmatched. The TCR comes from a male donor with early-stage non-small cell lung cancer. The material was PBMCs, obtained at surgery. The chain links TRBV12-3 or TRBV12-4 to TRBJ2-5; 7 nucleotides agree with TRBD2. CDR3 sequence (DNA): TGTGCCAGCAGTTTATGGGACTATATCATCGCGACCCAGTACTTC. Its protein is CASSLWDYIIATQYF.